This is a list of T cell receptor beta chains from one sample in a study of blood T cells in healthy people across ages. TCRdb reprocessed the 5' RACE reads with MiXCR, giving one entry per CDR3 protein. Altogether about 750,000 distinct CDR3 sequences are present, around half being singletons, with the ten largest covering about two fifths. Sequenced: blood. These receptors originate from a man older than 75 in good health. Each CDR3 is given with its conserved first and last residue. Fields, in order: CDR3 length, V gene, clone size, D gene, J gene, CDR3 protein, CDR3 DNA. The D gene is left open where the match is weak. Where a row states a size, it is once, few, many or the class of an expanded clone; other rows omit it.

CDR3 length: 15
V gene: TRBV5-1
clone size: -
D gene: -
J gene: TRBJ2-3
CDR3 protein: CASSLDFSSTDTQYF
CDR3 DNA: TGCGCCAGCAGCTTGGATTTTTCTAGCACAGATACGCAGTATTTT

CDR3 length: 16
V gene: TRBV10-3
clone size: -
D gene: TRBD2
J gene: TRBJ2-7
CDR3 protein: CAISGKTASGTYEQYF
CDR3 DNA: TGTGCCATCAGTGGTAAGACGGCTAGCGGGACCTACGAGCAGTACTTC

CDR3 length: 13
V gene: TRBV3-1
clone size: -
D gene: -
J gene: TRBJ2-1
CDR3 protein: CASSPQTYNEQFF
CDR3 DNA: TGTGCCAGCAGCCCCCAAACCTACAATGAGCAGTTCTTC

CDR3 length: 15
V gene: TRBV12-3/TRBV12-4
clone size: -
D gene: TRBD2
J gene: TRBJ2-5
CDR3 protein: CASSFTASGQETQYF
CDR3 DNA: TGTGCCAGCAGTTTTACGGCTAGCGGTCAAGAGACCCAGTACTTC

CDR3 length: 12
V gene: TRBV10-3
clone size: -
D gene: TRBD2
J gene: TRBJ2-1
CDR3 protein: CALAGGYNEQFF
CDR3 DNA: TGTGCCCTCGCGGGGGGGTACAATGAGCAGTTCTTC

CDR3 length: 16
V gene: TRBV13
clone size: -
D gene: TRBD2
J gene: TRBJ2-5
CDR3 protein: CASSPGLAGSGETQYF
CDR3 DNA: TGTGCCAGCAGCCCCGGACTAGCGGGATCAGGGGAGACCCAGTACTTC

CDR3 length: 15
V gene: TRBV20-1
clone size: -
D gene: TRBD2
J gene: TRBJ2-1
CDR3 protein: CSASSSGSPRNEQFF
CDR3 DNA: TGCAGTGCTAGTTCTAGCGGGAGCCCTAGAAATGAGCAGTTCTTC

CDR3 length: 18
V gene: TRBV20-1
clone size: -
D gene: TRBD2
J gene: TRBJ2-1
CDR3 protein: CSARDGASGRSSYNEQFF
CDR3 DNA: TGCAGTGCTAGAGATGGGGCTAGCGGGAGGAGCTCCTACAATGAGCAGTTCTTC

CDR3 length: 15
V gene: TRBV3-1
clone size: few
D gene: TRBD2
J gene: TRBJ2-7
CDR3 protein: CASSPRAGPYNEQYF
CDR3 DNA: TGTGCCAGCAGCCCTCGAGCGGGGCCCTACAATGAGCAGTACTTC

CDR3 length: 15
V gene: TRBV6-5
clone size: -
D gene: -
J gene: TRBJ1-5
CDR3 protein: CASRGRWDSNQPQHF
CDR3 DNA: TGTGCCAGCAGGGGACGGTGGGATAGCAATCAGCCCCAGCATTTT

CDR3 length: 12
V gene: TRBV12-3/TRBV12-4
clone size: -
D gene: -
J gene: TRBJ1-2
CDR3 protein: CASSFGVDGYTF
CDR3 DNA: TGTGCCAGCAGTTTCGGGGTAGACGGCTACACCTTC

CDR3 length: 14
V gene: TRBV10-3
clone size: -
D gene: TRBD2
J gene: TRBJ2-1
CDR3 protein: CAIKGGRSVGEQFF
CDR3 DNA: TGTGCCATCAAAGGCGGGAGGTCCGTGGGAGAGCAGTTCTTC

CDR3 length: 13
V gene: TRBV9
clone size: -
D gene: -
J gene: TRBJ2-7
CDR3 protein: CASSVFGGNEQYF
CDR3 DNA: TGTGCCAGCAGCGTATTTGGGGGGAATGAGCAGTACTTC

CDR3 length: 16
V gene: TRBV27
clone size: -
D gene: TRBD1
J gene: TRBJ2-4
CDR3 protein: CASSSQQGAVKNIQYF
CDR3 DNA: TGTGCCAGCAGCTCTCAACAGGGGGCGGTCAAAAACATTCAGTACTTC

CDR3 length: 14
V gene: TRBV11-1
clone size: -
D gene: -
J gene: TRBJ2-1
CDR3 protein: CATYGEARYNEQFF
CDR3 DNA: TGTGCCACCTACGGGGAAGCAAGGTACAATGAGCAGTTCTTC

CDR3 length: 11
V gene: TRBV20-1
clone size: few
D gene: -
J gene: TRBJ2-1
CDR3 protein: CSASALDEQFF
CDR3 DNA: TGCAGTGCTAGTGCTTTGGATGAGCAGTTCTTC

CDR3 length: 12
V gene: TRBV7-9
clone size: few
D gene: -
J gene: TRBJ2-7
CDR3 protein: CASGPGPYEQYF
CDR3 DNA: TGTGCCAGCGGTCCAGGGCCCTACGAGCAGTACTTC

CDR3 length: 14
V gene: TRBV20-1
clone size: few
D gene: -
J gene: TRBJ2-3
CDR3 protein: CSAKVTTSTDTQYF
CDR3 DNA: TGCAGTGCTAAAGTGACTACTAGCACAGATACGCAGTATTTT

CDR3 length: 14
V gene: TRBV18
clone size: -
D gene: TRBD2
J gene: TRBJ2-5
CDR3 protein: CASSYGLGSGEQYF
CDR3 DNA: TGTGCCAGCTCATACGGACTAGGCTCGGGGGAGCAGTACTTC

CDR3 length: 15
V gene: TRBV7-9
clone size: -
D gene: TRBD1
J gene: TRBJ2-7
CDR3 protein: CASSPRTGEHYEQYF
CDR3 DNA: TGTGCCAGCAGCCCCCGGACAGGGGAGCACTACGAGCAGTACTTC

CDR3 length: 18
V gene: TRBV15
clone size: few
D gene: -
J gene: TRBJ2-3
CDR3 protein: CATSRDTHLATSTDTQYF
CDR3 DNA: TGTGCCACCAGCAGAGACACTCATCTAGCGACTAGCACAGATACGCAGTATTTT

CDR3 length: 15
V gene: TRBV3-1
clone size: -
D gene: -
J gene: TRBJ1-1
CDR3 protein: CASSPRATKRTEAFF
CDR3 DNA: TGTGCCAGCAGCCCGAGGGCTACAAAGCGCACTGAAGCTTTCTTT

CDR3 length: 16
V gene: TRBV24-1
clone size: -
D gene: -
J gene: TRBJ2-1
CDR3 protein: CATSDRQGLLGNEQFF
CDR3 DNA: TGTGCCACCAGTGATCGGCAAGGGCTTTTGGGCAATGAGCAGTTCTTC

CDR3 length: 15
V gene: TRBV7-2
clone size: few
D gene: TRBD2
J gene: TRBJ2-5
CDR3 protein: CASSLQAGGKETQYF
CDR3 DNA: TGTGCCAGCAGCCTACAGGCGGGAGGGAAAGAGACCCAGTACTTC

CDR3 length: 11
V gene: TRBV20-1
clone size: -
D gene: -
J gene: TRBJ2-7
CDR3 protein: CSGIAYNEQYF
CDR3 DNA: TGCAGTGGAATTGCCTACAATGAGCAGTACTTC

CDR3 length: 15
V gene: TRBV29-1
clone size: -
D gene: TRBD1
J gene: TRBJ1-2
CDR3 protein: CSVATRQGRIYGYTF
CDR3 DNA: TGCAGCGTTGCCACGCGACAGGGGAGAATCTATGGCTACACCTTC

CDR3 length: 16
V gene: TRBV7-9
clone size: few
D gene: -
J gene: TRBJ1-4
CDR3 protein: CASSYIQGSYNEKLFF
CDR3 DNA: TGTGCCAGCAGCTACATACAAGGGTCTTATAATGAAAAACTGTTTTTT

CDR3 length: 17
V gene: TRBV4-1
clone size: -
D gene: TRBD2
J gene: TRBJ2-7
CDR3 protein: CASSKGRVTSGSYEQYF
CDR3 DNA: TGCGCCAGCAGCAAGGGAAGGGTTACTAGCGGGAGCTACGAGCAGTACTTC

CDR3 length: 14
V gene: TRBV6-6
clone size: -
D gene: TRBD2
J gene: TRBJ2-3
CDR3 protein: CASSPGRPKGDAYF
CDR3 DNA: TGTGCCAGCAGTCCCGGGAGGCCAAAGGGAGACGCGTATTTT

CDR3 length: 14
V gene: TRBV20-1
clone size: -
D gene: TRBD2
J gene: TRBJ2-5
CDR3 protein: CSASGLAVLETQYF
CDR3 DNA: TGCAGTGCTTCCGGACTAGCGGTCCTGGAGACCCAGTACTTC

CDR3 length: 16
V gene: TRBV25-1
clone size: -
D gene: TRBD1
J gene: TRBJ2-3
CDR3 protein: CASRWVRDREFYEQYF
CDR3 DNA: TGTGCCAGCAGATGGGTCCGGGACAGGGAGTTCTACGAGCAGTACTTT

CDR3 length: 15
V gene: TRBV7-9
clone size: -
D gene: TRBD1
J gene: TRBJ2-7
CDR3 protein: CASSLKRTGPDEQYF
CDR3 DNA: TGTGCCAGCAGCCTGAAAAGGACAGGGCCTGACGAGCAGTACTTC